This T cell receptor beta chain originates from a study of cytomegalovirus exposure and HLA in healthy donors. Study-wide context: A preliminary data release comprised around 90 million unique TCRs obtained from HLA-typed donors. Study outcomes and limitations: Presence/absence analyses supposed approximately even sequencing depth among donors. The likely explanation for a cluster of highly shared sequence variants was sequencing artifact.

Primers included in the PCR were 60 Vbeta and 13 Jbeta primers. Per the original methods: An analysis that came later counted some 81 million unique TCR beta chains, approximately 9.9 million shared. Sequencing was performed with immunoSEQ multiplex PCR; in TCRdb, only in-frame clones are kept and a portion is missing. The D gene and trimming were derived from the DNA, and the V and J assignments and clone size from that table. This sample contains approximately 47,000 clones. The germline CDR1 and CDR2 sequences are SGDLS and YYNGEE. The V end lost 4 bases, the J end lost 2 bases, and 16 bases lay between the germline ends. The CDR3 covers 16 residues. About this clone: No antigen is known for it.

The sequence derives from a male donor in good health and CMV-seronegative. Input material: PBMCs. The chain recombines TRBV9 with TRBJ1-3; tentative D call: TRBD1 (6 bases). In DNA, the CDR3 is TGTGCCAGCAGCTTAGAACAGGGTCTACCTGGAAACACCATATATTTT. As protein: CASSLEQGLPGNTIYF.